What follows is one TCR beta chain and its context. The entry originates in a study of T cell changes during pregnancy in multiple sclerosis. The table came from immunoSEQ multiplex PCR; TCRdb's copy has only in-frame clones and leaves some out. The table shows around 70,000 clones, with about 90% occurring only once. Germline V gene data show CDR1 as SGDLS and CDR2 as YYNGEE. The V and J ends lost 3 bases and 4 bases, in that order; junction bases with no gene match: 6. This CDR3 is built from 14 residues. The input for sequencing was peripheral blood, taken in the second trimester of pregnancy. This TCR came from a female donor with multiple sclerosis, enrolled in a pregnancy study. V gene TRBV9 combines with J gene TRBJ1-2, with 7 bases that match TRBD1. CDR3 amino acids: CASSGSGTVYGYTF. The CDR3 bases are TGTGCCAGCAGCGGTTCCGGGACAGTCTATGGCTACACCTTC.